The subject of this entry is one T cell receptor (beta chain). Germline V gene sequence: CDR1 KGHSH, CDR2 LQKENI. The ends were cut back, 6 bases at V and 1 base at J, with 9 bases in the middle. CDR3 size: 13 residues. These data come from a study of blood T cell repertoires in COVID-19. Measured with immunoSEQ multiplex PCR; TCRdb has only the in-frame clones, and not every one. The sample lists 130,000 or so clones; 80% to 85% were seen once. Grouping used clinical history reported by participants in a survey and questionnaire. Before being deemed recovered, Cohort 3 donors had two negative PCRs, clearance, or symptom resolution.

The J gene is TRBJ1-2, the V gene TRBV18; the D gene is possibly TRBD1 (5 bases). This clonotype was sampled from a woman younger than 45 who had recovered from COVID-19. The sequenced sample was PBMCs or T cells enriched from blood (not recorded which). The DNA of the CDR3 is TGTGCCAGCTCTCCGGACAATAACTATGGCTACACCTTC. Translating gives CASSPDNNYGYTF. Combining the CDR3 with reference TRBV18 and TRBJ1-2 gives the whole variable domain NAGVMQNPRHLVRRRGQEARLRCSPMKGHSHVYWYRQLPEEGLKFMVYLQKENIIDESGMPKERFSAEFPKEGPSILRIQQVVRGDSAAYFCASSPDNNYGYTFGSGTRLTVV.